This paragraph reports one T cell receptor (beta chain). This clonotype was observed many times. Its antigen is unknown. No base-level quality is on record; no much larger clone is a single base apart. The record originates from a study of T cells in Graves' hyperthyroidism and ophthalmopathy (dated by TCRdb to about 2019). Regarding the research as a whole: TCR V-J signatures able to tell the groups apart were searched for in a discovery cohort of 100 patients, of whom 43 had Graves' ophthalmopathy and under 65 had stable Graves' hyperthyroidism. Thyroid tissue and blood T-cell repertoires from more than five Graves' hyperthyroidism patients were also compared in the study. According to the paper, TCR Vbeta CDR3 sequencing was carried out on over 130 peripheral blood samples, which came from fewer than 50 ophthalmopathy, around 74 hyperthyroidism and roughly 17 progressor patients. Whether ophthalmopathy could be predicted prospectively was tested in an independent validation cohort made up of 18 hyperthyroidism patients plus 17 patients who later progressed to ophthalmopathy. After blood sampling, hyperthyroidism patients were treated with methimazole at a starting dose of 30 mg daily, and ophthalmopathy patients were treated with high-dose intravenous methylprednisolone. The 75 to 100 discovery patients were divided at random into training and test sets in a 7:3 ratio. Paper-wide results and their limitations: In validation, the model predicted progression to ophthalmopathy with 65% to 71% sensitivity and roughly 72% specificity, a median of 6.5 months before onset. Blood samples also contained most of the expanded thyroid clonotypes (frequency above 0.001), which suggests that blood repertoires may reflect thyroid immune responses. No statistical method was used to fix the sample size in advance, and group allocation was not hidden from the investigators. A 13 V-J signature model separated ophthalmopathy from stable hyperthyroidism, with roughly 88% sensitivity and about 81% specificity in cross-validation and 80%/75% in testing.

The germline V gene specifies ENHRY as CDR1 and SYGVKD as CDR2. V is trimmed back by 6 bases and J by 1 base, and the junction contains 8 bases that no gene match accounts for. The CDR3 covers 15 residues, taking in both the cysteine and the phenylalanine. The only DNA kept is the CDR3, 45 bases in frame from the first base. TCR beta CDR3 regions were amplified from RNA transcripts. The TCR CDR3 was subjected to a first round of RT-PCR using the HTBI primer set and the Qiagen OneStep RT-PCR kit. A second multiplex PCR round built the libraries, followed by size selection and purification. Sequencing of the libraries was done on an Illumina HiSeq2000 using paired-end 100 bp reads. For the original study's pipeline: SOAPnuke was used to process the raw data, with reads discarded if the reads contained adapters or uncalled bases, had a mean Phred below 15, or lacked an exact constant-primer or identifier match. High-quality paired reads were merged with COPE v1.2.5, and unique nucleotide sequences were defined as clonotypes. MiTCR v1.1 was used to align the clonotypes against IMGT TRBV, TRBD and TRBJ reference segments. Only V-J combinations with frequency above 0.0001, covering about 99% of repertoires, were analysed. A TCS score was defined as the ratio of F50 (clonal expansion) to E x V (chaos), with BLOSUM62-based TCRdist applied between CDR3 peptides within each V-J. Welch's t-statistics and random forest reduced just over 500 V-J features to roughly 13, which were used in a naive Bayes classifier (R e1071). Thyroid-blood repertoire similarity was quantified with the Morisita-Horn index. The public sequencing data were trimmed at Q25 with fastp and processed into clonotypes with MiXCR by TCRdb, which kept only in-frame beta chains. One record per CDR3 amino acid sequence lists the most common genes and DNA. The V and J calls were determined by TCRdb, not by the authors. Across this sample there are 530,000 or so distinct CDR3 sequences, with around 42% seen only once. Together, the top ten hold around 8% of the sample.

A patient counted as having stable Graves' hyperthyroidism if no progression to ophthalmopathy occurred over 18 months of follow-up. The hyperthyroidism patients were between 18 and 65 years old and newly diagnosed, with a disease duration of less than 2 months. The study excluded patients with uncontrolled infections, other autoimmune diseases, pregnancy or lactation. Diagnoses were based on clinical symptoms, serum thyroxine and TRAb, thyroid ultrasound and orbital computed tomography. Total RNA was extracted using Trizol reagent, and RNA quality was assessed on an Agilent 2100 Bioanalyzer. The sequence links TRBV10-3 to TRBJ2-5, and 7 junctional nucleotides match TRBD2. Sequenced: peripheral blood or thyroid tissue (not recorded which). The sequence was obtained from a woman between 18 and 29 years old with Graves' hyperthyroidism. The base sequence is TGTGCCATCAGCCTCCTGGGCGGGAGCCAAGAGACCCAGTACTTC. This gives the protein CAISLLGGSQETQYF.